This entry is about one T cell receptor beta chain. Its target is unknown. This record comes from a study of CD8 T cells in ankylosing spondylitis. A single record per CDR3 protein comes from TCRdb applying MiXCR to the 5' RACE reads. The sample shows about 360,000 distinct CDR3 sequences, 20% to 25% of them seen only once. Overall study results and limits: A TCR beta motif of roughly 8 highly homologous variants appeared characteristic of ankylosing spondylitis blood.

The V and J ends lost 3 bases and 0 bases respectively, with 6 bases between them. The CDR3 has 14 amino acids. Specimen: blood, either unsorted or a sorted T cell fraction (not recorded which). The chain joins TRBV12-3 or TRBV12-4 to TRBJ1-5; no clear D. The sequence was obtained from a male donor with ankylosing spondylitis or in good health (not recorded which). The CDR3 reads CASSLKHSNQPQHF. DNA for the CDR3: TGTGCCAGCAGTTTGAAGCATAGCAATCAGCCCCAGCATTTT.